Below, 11 T cell receptor beta chains from the same sample are listed, as sequenced in a study of T cell changes during pregnancy in multiple sclerosis. The data were produced by immunoSEQ multiplex PCR, yet TCRdb's version contains in-frame clones alone and is incomplete. The profile shows roughly 43,000 clones, about nine tenths of them singletons. The sequenced sample was CD4+ T cells from peripheral blood mononuclear cells, obtained after pregnancy. These receptors were obtained from a female donor with multiple sclerosis, enrolled in a pregnancy study.

The CDR3 loop is CASSLDEQGPYNYGYTF. The CDR3 coding sequence is TGTGCCAGCAGCTTGGATGAACAGGGTCCTTATAACTATGGCTACACCTTC. The V gene is TRBV5-4, the J gene TRBJ1-2; weak D call: TRBD1 (6 bases). The V gene's germline CDR1 is SGHNT and CDR2 YYREEE (reference sequence). Trimming took 0 bases from V and 1 from J, leaving 16 bases between them. This CDR3 is built from 17 residues. The complete variable domain, with remaining parts taken from reference TRBV5-4 and TRBJ1-2, reads ETGVTQSPTHLIKTRGQQVTLRCSSQSGHNTVSWYQQALGQGPQFIFQYYREEENGRGNFPPRFSGLQFPNYSSELNVNALELDDSALYLCASSLDEQGPYNYGYTFGSGTRLTVV.

This chain joins TRBV5-1 and TRBJ2-5; D not certain. The DNA end is a closer match to TRBJ2-7, so the J assignment may be wrong. There are 13 residues in the CDR3. Germline lookup yields CDR1 SGHRS and CDR2 YFSETQ. CDR3 protein: CASSLGRSYEQYF. The CDR3 DNA is TGCGCCAGCAGCTTGGGACGGAGCTACGAGCAGTACTTC.

The chain carries TRBV18 and TRBJ1-3, with no clear D. The CDR3 covers 13 residues. The ends were cut back, 6 bases at V and 4 bases at J, with 10 bases in the middle. Germline V lookup: CDR1 KGHSH, CDR2 LQKENI. Here the CDR3 reads CASSPGGGNTIYF. CDR3 DNA: TGTGCCAGCTCCCCGGGCGGGGGAAACACCATATATTTT.

This clone was detected only a few times. The same CDR3 also results from other DNA sequences found in this sample. The chain uses TRBV20-1 and TRBJ1-3, with no clear D. The CDR3 spans 11 residues. V lost 3 bases to trimming and J lost 7 bases, with 7 bases between them. The germline V gene has CDR1 DFQATT and CDR2 SNEGSKA (reference sequence). The DNA of the CDR3 is TGCAGTGCTAGGACGGGGAACACCATATATTTT. It encodes CSARTGNTIYF.

This chain joins TRBV25-1 and TRBJ2-7; 9 nucleotides match TRBD1. The CDR3 covers 15 residues. Trimming removed 4 bases from V and 5 bases from J; junction bases left unmatched: 9. The germline gives CDR1 MGHDK, CDR2 SYGVNS. CDR3 DNA: TGTGCCAGCAGTGCCCCCGGGACAGGGAAGGACGAGCAGTACTTC. This translates into CASSAPGTGKDEQYF.

The chain recombines TRBV9 with TRBJ2-7, with D perhaps TRBD2 (5 bases). The CDR3 has 14 residues. Germline CDR1 is SGDLS and CDR2 is YYNGEE. Trimming took off 4 bases at V and 2 bases at J, with 13 bases between the two ends. CDR3 coding DNA: TGTGCCAGCAGCCCACGGACTGGTACCTACGAGCAGTACTTC. It specifies CASSPRTGTYEQYF.

The rearrangement joins TRBV2 to TRBJ2-7; 7 bases fit TRBD1. Germline CDR1 and CDR2: SNHLY and FYNNEI. The CDR3 sequence is 14 residues long. Trimming took 1 base from V and 6 from J; bases not matched to a gene: 6. The CDR3 nucleotides are TGTGCCAGCAGTGAAGGCTGGACAGGAACCGAGCAGTACTTC. It specifies CASSEGWTGTEQYF.

The chain carries TRBV19 and TRBJ1-1, with D possibly matching TRBD1 (6 bases). The CDR3 contains 17 residues. Germline lookup yields CDR1 LNHDA and CDR2 SQIVND (reference sequence). Deletions cut 6 bases from V and 0 bases from J, with 20 bases between. The CDR3 loop reads CASSGGTRRFMNTEAFF. The CDR3 bases are TGTGCCAGTAGCGGGGGGACACGGCGCTTTATGAACACTGAAGCTTTCTTT.

The J gene is TRBJ2-2, the V gene TRBV10-3; 10 bases are shared with TRBD2. Per the germline V gene, CDR1 is ENHRY and CDR2 is SYGVKD. V shed 4 bases and J 4 bases; nucleotides not matched to a gene: 6. The CDR3 has 16 residues. The CDR3 reads CAISGAGGLGTGELFF. In DNA, the CDR3 is TGTGCCATCAGTGGAGCGGGAGGGCTCGGCACCGGGGAGCTGTTTTTT.

CDR3 amino acids: CASSRRQGSDEKLFF. For the CDR3, the DNA is TGCGCCAGCAGCCGAAGACAGGGATCTGACGAAAAACTGTTTTTT. The rearrangement links TRBV5-1 to TRBJ1-4, with TRBD1 matching 7 bases. V was pared by 4 bases and J by 8 bases, with 11 bases of the junction left unmatched. The CDR3 has 15 amino acids. Germline CDR1 SGHRS, CDR2 YFSETQ.

This chain joins TRBV6-1 and TRBJ1-1; TRBD1 matches at 7 bases. Per the germline V gene, CDR1 is MNHNS and CDR2 is SASEGT. J gave up 6 bases and V 5 bases, and 6 bases lay outside the gene matches. This CDR3 region has 13 residues. CDR3 in amino acids: CASSFTGVPEAFF. CDR3 in DNA: TGTGCCAGCAGTTTCACAGGGGTCCCTGAAGCTTTCTTT.